This entry lists 13 T cell receptor beta chains sequenced from one sample in a study of cytomegalovirus exposure and HLA in healthy donors. The PCR employed 60 Vbeta primers together with 13 Jbeta primers. The protocol was immunoSEQ multiplex PCR, while the TCRdb copy is restricted to in-frame clones and leaves out a portion. The repertoire has 110,000 to 150,000 clones, roughly 71% of them found once; the top ten carry more than 6.5%. The sample taken for sequencing was PBMCs. The receptors stem from a young man in good health and CMV-seronegative.

The V and J genes are TRBV27 and TRBJ1-5; 8 bases are shared with TRBD1. CDR1 MNHEY and CDR2 SMNVEV come from the germline V gene (reference sequence). The CDR3 has 18 amino acids. Trimming cost V 0 bases and J 5 bases; bases outside gene matches: 12. CDR3 in amino acids: CASSLSGTGQVGYQPQHF. The CDR3 coding sequence is TGTGCCAGCAGTTTATCGGGCACGGGACAGGTAGGGTATCAGCCCCAGCATTTT.

The chain has TRBV9 and TRBJ2-3; 8 bases agree with TRBD1. The V and J ends lost 7 bases and 7 bases, in that order; junction bases with no gene match: 8. The CDR3 is 13 amino acids. The germline CDR1 and CDR2 sequences are SGDLS and YYNGEE. CDR3 bases: TGTGCCAGCTCGCTTGACAGGGGAAATACGCAGTATTTT. This encodes CASSLDRGNTQYF.

The chain links TRBV28 to TRBJ2-5, with 9 bases aligning to TRBD1. The J call is in doubt because the DNA end fits TRBJ2-7 better. The germline V gene encodes CDR1 MDHEN and CDR2 SYDVKM. The CDR3 length is 16 residues. CDR3 coding DNA: TGTGCCAGCAGACTGGACAGGGGAGGACCCACCTACGAGCAGTACTTC. This gives the protein CASRLDRGGPTYEQYF.

This chain joins TRBV19 and TRBJ1-4; 10 nucleotides line up with TRBD1. The V segment lost 5 bases and the J segment 3 bases; nucleotides outside the gene matches: 6. Germline lookup yields CDR1 LNHDA and CDR2 SQIVND (reference sequence). The CDR3 runs to 16 residues. Here the CDR3 DNA reads TGTGCCAGTAGTGCGGCAGGGACAGGGGCTAATGAAAAACTGTTTTTT. Protein product: CASSAAGTGANEKLFF.

The sample holds many counts of this clone. The chain joins TRBV7-9 to TRBJ2-7; TRBD2 is a possible D gene (5 bases). Germline assignment: CDR1 SEHNR and CDR2 FQNEAQ (reference sequence). Trimming took 5 bases from V and 7 from J, leaving 12 bases between them. The CDR3 totals 12 residues. CDR3 nucleotide sequence: TGTGCCAGCAGCCCCGAGACGGGAGAGCAGTACTTC. Translation gives CASSPETGEQYF.

This chain connects TRBV9 to TRBJ2-1; unclear D gene. Germline V gene data show CDR1 as SGDLS and CDR2 as YYNGEE. Deletions cut 3 bases from V and 4 bases from J, with 8 bases between. The CDR3 consists of 13 residues. This chain's CDR3 is CASSAYTYNEQFF. For the CDR3, the DNA is TGTGCCAGCAGCGCCTATACGTACAATGAGCAGTTCTTC.

The rearrangement links TRBV6-1 to TRBJ1-1; D is possibly TRBD1 (5 bases). V dropped 4 bases and J dropped 5 bases, with 11 bases sitting between them. The CDR3 is 13 residues long. CDR1 and CDR2 (germline): MNHNS, SASEGT. The CDR3 nucleotides read TGTGCCAGCAGTGGCCGACAGTGGACTGAAGCTTTCTTT. Amino acids: CASSGRQWTEAFF.

DNA of the CDR3: TGCGCCAGCAGTAACAGGGGAGGCAATGAGCAGTTCTTC. Protein: CASSNRGGNEQFF. This chain uses TRBV5-1 with TRBJ2-1; the D gene is possibly TRBD1 (7 bases). The germline V gene encodes CDR1 SGHRS and CDR2 YFSETQ. The CDR3 sequence is 13 residues long. Trimming removed 5 bases from V and 6 bases from J, with 12 bases in between.

The V gene is TRBV18, the J gene TRBJ2-7; a weak D match, TRBD1 (6 bases). Germline V gene data show CDR1 as KGHSH and CDR2 as LQKENI. The CDR3 covers 12 residues. Trimming pared 4 bases from V and 3 bases from J, leaving 7 bases between. The CDR3 sequence is CASSRTVYEQYF. The CDR3, as DNA: TGTGCCAGCTCACGGACAGTCTACGAGCAGTACTTC.

A word on this clone: Sequence at one end of the junction differs from germline and may be a read error. The chain couples TRBV25-1 to TRBJ2-6, with 7 bases lining up with TRBD1. CDR3 length: 17 amino acids. CDR1 is MGHDK, CDR2 SYGVNS, per germline. CDR3 loop: CASSDITGVGGANGLTF. CDR3 nucleotide sequence: TGTGCCAGCAGTGATATCACAGGGGTTGGTGGGGCCAACGGCCTGACTTTC.

The rearrangement joins TRBV10-3 to TRBJ2-1; 11 bases fit TRBD1. The CDR3 loop spans 16 amino acids. Per the germline V gene, CDR1 is ENHRY and CDR2 is SYGVKD. V lost 6 bases, J lost 0 bases, and 4 bases stayed unmatched. CDR3 sequence: CAIRGQGVSSYNEQFF. DNA of the CDR3: TGTGCCATCAGGGGACAGGGGGTATCCTCCTACAATGAGCAGTTCTTC.

This chain connects TRBV5-1 to TRBJ2-1, with TRBD1 matching over 8 bases. The V gene's germline CDR1 is SGHRS and CDR2 YFSETQ. V gave up 0 bases and J gave up 4 bases; unmatched junction bases: 6. The CDR3 totals 16 residues. The CDR3 sequence is CASSLGPGTGYNEQFF. CDR3 in DNA: TGCGCCAGCAGCTTGGGACCCGGGACAGGTTACAATGAGCAGTTCTTC.

The count of this clone is one. This chain uses TRBV30 with TRBJ2-2; TRBD2 is a possible D gene (5 bases). V was cut by 7 bases and J by 10 bases, with 13 bases left in between. The CDR3 length is 11 residues. CDR1 is GTSNPN, CDR2 SVGIG, per germline (reference sequence). Here the CDR3 reads CAFRRGMELFF. For the CDR3, the DNA is TGTGCCTTTCGTCGGGGTATGGAGCTGTTTTTT.